This TCR beta chain appears in the sequencing data of a study of cytomegalovirus exposure and HLA in healthy donors. Study results and limitations: TCR beta V segments were, for the most part, productive about 87% or about 30% of the time in an earlier analysis. The analysis excluded some indistinguishable V segments, including TRBV6-2 and TRBV6-3.

The length of the CDR3 is 14 residues. Losses at the gene ends were 6 bases for V and 7 bases for J; bases not matched to a gene: 11. Germline V lookup: CDR1 SQVTM, CDR2 ANQGSEA. Researchers ran the PCR with 60 Vbeta and 13 Jbeta primers. Assay: immunoSEQ multiplex PCR; the TCRdb copy retains only in-frame clones and omits some. The sample gives about 160,000 clones, roughly 76% of which show up once; over 10% is in the top ten. About this clone: Its matching antigen is unknown.

The gene calls are TRBV29-1 and TRBJ1-5, with TRBD1 matching over 8 bases. Sequences were obtained from PBMCs. This TCR came from a woman in her 50s in good health and CMV-seronegative. This CDR3 is CSVNFGQGQQPQHF. The CDR3 region has the DNA TGCAGCGTCAATTTCGGACAGGGACAACAGCCCCAGCATTTT.